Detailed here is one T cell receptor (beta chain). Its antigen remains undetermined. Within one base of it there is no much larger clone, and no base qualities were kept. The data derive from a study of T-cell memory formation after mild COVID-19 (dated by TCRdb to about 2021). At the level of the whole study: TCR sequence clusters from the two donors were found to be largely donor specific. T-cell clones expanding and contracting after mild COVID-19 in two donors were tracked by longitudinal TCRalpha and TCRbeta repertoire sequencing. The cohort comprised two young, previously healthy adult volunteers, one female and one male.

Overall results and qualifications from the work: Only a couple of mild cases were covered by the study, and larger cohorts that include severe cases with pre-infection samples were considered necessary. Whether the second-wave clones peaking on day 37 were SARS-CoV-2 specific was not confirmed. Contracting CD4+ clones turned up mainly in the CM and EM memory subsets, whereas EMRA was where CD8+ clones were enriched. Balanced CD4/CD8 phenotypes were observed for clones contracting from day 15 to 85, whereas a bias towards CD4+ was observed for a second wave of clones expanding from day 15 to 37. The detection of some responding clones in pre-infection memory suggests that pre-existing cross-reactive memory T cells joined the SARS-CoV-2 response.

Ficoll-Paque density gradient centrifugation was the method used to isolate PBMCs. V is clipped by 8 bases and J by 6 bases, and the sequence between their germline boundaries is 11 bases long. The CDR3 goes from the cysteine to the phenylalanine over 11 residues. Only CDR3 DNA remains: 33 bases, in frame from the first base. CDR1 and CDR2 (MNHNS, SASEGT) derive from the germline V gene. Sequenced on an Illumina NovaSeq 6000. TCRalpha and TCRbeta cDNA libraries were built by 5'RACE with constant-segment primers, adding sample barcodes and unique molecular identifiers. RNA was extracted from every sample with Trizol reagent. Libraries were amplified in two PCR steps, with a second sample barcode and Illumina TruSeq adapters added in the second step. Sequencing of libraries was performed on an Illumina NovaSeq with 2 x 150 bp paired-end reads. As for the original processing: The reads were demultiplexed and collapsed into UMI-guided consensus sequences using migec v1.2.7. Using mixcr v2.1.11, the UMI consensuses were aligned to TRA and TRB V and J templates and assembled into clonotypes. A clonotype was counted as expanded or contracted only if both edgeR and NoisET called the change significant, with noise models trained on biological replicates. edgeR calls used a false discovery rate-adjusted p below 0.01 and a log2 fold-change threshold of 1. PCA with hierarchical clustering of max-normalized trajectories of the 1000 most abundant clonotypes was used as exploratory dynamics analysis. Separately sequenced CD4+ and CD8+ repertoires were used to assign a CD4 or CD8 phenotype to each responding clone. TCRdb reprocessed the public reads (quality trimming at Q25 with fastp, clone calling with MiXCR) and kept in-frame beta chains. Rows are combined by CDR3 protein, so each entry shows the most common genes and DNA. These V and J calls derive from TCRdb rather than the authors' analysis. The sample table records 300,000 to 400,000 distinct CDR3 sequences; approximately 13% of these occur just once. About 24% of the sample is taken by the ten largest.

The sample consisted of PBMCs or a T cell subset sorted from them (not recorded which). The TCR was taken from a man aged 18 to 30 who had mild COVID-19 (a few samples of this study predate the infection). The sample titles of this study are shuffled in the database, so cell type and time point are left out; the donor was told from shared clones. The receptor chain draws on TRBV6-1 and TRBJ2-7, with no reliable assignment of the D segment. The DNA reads TGTGCCAGCGGTTCTGATGTCGAGCAGTACTTC. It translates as CASGSDVEQYF.